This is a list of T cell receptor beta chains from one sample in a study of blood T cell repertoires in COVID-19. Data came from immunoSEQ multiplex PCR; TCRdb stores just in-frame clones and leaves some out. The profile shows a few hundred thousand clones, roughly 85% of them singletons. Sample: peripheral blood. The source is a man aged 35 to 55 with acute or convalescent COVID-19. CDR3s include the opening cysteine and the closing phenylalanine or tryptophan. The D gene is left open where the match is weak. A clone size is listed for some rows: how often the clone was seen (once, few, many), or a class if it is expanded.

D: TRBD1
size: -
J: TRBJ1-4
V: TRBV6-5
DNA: TGTGCCAGCAGGGGATGGACAGGGACGGGTGAAAAACTGTTTTTT
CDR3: CASRGWTGTGEKLFF

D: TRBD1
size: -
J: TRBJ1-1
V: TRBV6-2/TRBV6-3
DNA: TGTGCCAGCGGTTCGACAGGGGGCTACACTGAAGCTTTCTTT
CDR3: CASGSTGGYTEAFF

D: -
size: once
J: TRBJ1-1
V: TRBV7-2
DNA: TGTGCCAGCAGCTTAGCAATCGTTACTGAAGCTTTCTTT
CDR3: CASSLAIVTEAFF

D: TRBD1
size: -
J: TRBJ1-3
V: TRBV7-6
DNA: TGTGCCAGCAGCTTGACAGGGTCTGGAAACACCATATATTTT
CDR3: CASSLTGSGNTIYF

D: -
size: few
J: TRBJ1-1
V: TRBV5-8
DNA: TGTGCCAGCAGCTTGGACAGAACGAACACTGAAGCTTTCTTT
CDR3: CASSLDRTNTEAFF

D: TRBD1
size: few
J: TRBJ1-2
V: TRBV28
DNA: TGTGCCAGCAGTTCATCCCGGACAGGGGGCGGTGGCTACACCTTC
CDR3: CASSSSRTGGGGYTF

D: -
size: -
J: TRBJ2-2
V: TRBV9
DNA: TGTGCCAGCAGCGTCGTACTGAACACCGGGGAGCTGTTTTTT
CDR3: CASSVVLNTGELFF

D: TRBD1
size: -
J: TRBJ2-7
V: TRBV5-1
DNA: TGCGCCAGCAGCCTCCGGACAGGGGGCAACGACGAGCAGTACTTC
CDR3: CASSLRTGGNDEQYF

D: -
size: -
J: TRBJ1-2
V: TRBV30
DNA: TGTGCCTGGAGTGTATCGGTACAGGATGGCTACACCTTC
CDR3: CAWSVSVQDGYTF

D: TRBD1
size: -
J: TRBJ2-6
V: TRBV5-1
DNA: TGCGCCAGCAGCTTGGGAAGGGGGCAGGGGGCCAACGTCCTGACTTTC
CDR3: CASSLGRGQGANVLTF

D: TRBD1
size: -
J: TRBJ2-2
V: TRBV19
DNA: TGTGCCAGCGGAGACAGGGTATTTATCGGGGAGCTGTTTTTT
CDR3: CASGDRVFIGELFF

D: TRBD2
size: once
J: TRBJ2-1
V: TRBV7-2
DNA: TGTGCCAGCAGCTTAACTAGCGGGGTATACAATGAGCAGTTCTTC
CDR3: CASSLTSGVYNEQFF

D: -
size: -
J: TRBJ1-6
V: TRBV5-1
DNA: TGCGCCAGCAGCCCGGGGGGGTCCAGGGATTCACCCCTCCACTTT
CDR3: CASSPGGSRDSPLHF

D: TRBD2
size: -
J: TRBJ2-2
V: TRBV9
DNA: TGTGCCAGCAGCTTTAGCGGGGGGGCCACCGGGGAGCTGTTTTTT
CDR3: CASSFSGGATGELFF

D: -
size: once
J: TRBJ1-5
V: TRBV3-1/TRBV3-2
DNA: TGTGCCAGCAGCCAAGCGGAGGGGTATGGTCAGCCCCAGCATTTT
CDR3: CASSQAEGYGQPQHF

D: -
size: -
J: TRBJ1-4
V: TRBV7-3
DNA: TGTGCCAGCAGCTTATCACCGGGGGAGGGAAAACTGTTTTTT
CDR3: CASSLSPGEGKLFF

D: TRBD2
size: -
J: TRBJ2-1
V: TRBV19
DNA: TGTGCCAGTAGTATAGTCACTAGCGGGGGTACCAATGAGCAGTTCTTC
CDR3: CASSIVTSGGTNEQFF

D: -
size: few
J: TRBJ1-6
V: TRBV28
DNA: TGTGCCGCGGGGTCCCCGAATTCACCCCTCCACTTT
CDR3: CAAGSPNSPLHF

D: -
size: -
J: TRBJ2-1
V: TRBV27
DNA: TGTGCCAGCAGTTCGAGACCTGTTTCCGGGGAGCAGTTCTTC
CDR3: CASSSRPVSGEQFF

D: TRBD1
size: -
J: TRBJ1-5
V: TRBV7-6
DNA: TGTGCCAGCAGCTTACTTGGGACAGCGGGAGTGGGGGCCCAGCATTTT
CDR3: CASSLLGTAGVGAQHF

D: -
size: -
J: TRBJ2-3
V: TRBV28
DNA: TGTGCCAGCAGTTTAAGCTGGGTAGGGGGAGATACGCAGTATTTT
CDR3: CASSLSWVGGDTQYF

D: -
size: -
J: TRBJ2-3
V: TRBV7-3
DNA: TGTGCCAGCAGCTCCACGGGGACAGATACGCAGTATTTT
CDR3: CASSSTGTDTQYF

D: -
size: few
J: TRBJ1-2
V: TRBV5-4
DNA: TGTGCCAGCAGCTTGAGGGGGGGAAATAACTATGGCTACACCTTC
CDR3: CASSLRGGNNYGYTF

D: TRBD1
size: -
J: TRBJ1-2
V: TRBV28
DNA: TGTGCCAGCAGTGGAACGGGACAGGCTAACTATGGCTACACCTTC
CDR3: CASSGTGQANYGYTF

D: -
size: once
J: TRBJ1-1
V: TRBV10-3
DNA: TGTGCCGTACAGGAGAACACTGAAGCTTTCTTT
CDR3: CAVQENTEAFF

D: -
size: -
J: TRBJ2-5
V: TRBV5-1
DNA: TGCGCCAGCAGCACGGACACCCGAGAGACCCAGTACTTC
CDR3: CASSTDTRETQYF

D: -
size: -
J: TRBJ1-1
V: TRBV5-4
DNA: TGTGCCAGCACCCAGGGGTCCATGGCCACTGAAGCTTTCTTT
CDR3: CASTQGSMATEAFF

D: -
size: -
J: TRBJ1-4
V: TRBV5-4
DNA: TGTGCCAGCAGCCCCGGTGACAGAGCAACTAATGAAAAACTGTTTTTT
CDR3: CASSPGDRATNEKLFF

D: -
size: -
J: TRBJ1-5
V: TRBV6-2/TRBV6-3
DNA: TGTGCCAGCAGTTACTCGATTAGGGGGTCAACTCGCAGCAATCAGCCCCAGCATTTT
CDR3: CASSYSIRGSTRSNQPQHF